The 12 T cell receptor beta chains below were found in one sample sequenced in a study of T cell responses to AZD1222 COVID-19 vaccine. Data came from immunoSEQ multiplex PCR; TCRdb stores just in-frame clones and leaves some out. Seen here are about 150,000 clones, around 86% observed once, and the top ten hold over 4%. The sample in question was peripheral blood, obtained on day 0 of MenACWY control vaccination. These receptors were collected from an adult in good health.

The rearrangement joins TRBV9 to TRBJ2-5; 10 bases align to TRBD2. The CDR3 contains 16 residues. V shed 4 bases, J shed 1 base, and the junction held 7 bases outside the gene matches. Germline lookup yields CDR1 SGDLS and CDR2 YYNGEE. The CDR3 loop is CASSTRIAGGQETQYF. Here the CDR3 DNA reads TGTGCCAGCAGCACACGGATAGCGGGGGGCCAAGAGACCCAGTACTTC.

The CDR3 nucleotides are TGCGCCAGCAGCTTGATCCCGACAGGGGGCCGCACCGGGGAGCTGTTTTTT. It translates to CASSLIPTGGRTGELFF. J is TRBJ2-2 and V is TRBV5-1; 10 bases agree with TRBD1. Germline V CDR1 and CDR2: SGHRS, YFSETQ. The junction had 7 bases not matched to a gene; V was cut back by 1 base and J by 4 bases. The CDR3 is 17 amino acids.

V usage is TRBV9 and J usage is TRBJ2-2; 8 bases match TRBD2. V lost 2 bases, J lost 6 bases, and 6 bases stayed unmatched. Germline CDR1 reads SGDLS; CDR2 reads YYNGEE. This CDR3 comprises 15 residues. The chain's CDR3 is CASSVSGVGAGELFF. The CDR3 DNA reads TGTGCCAGCAGCGTTAGCGGGGTAGGTGCCGGGGAGCTGTTTTTT.

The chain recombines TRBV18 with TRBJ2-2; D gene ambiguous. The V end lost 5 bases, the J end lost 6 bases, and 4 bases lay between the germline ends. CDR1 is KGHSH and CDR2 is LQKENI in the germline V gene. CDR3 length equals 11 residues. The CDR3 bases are TGTGCCAGCTCAACCCCCGGGGAGCTGTTTTTT. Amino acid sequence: CASSTPGELFF.

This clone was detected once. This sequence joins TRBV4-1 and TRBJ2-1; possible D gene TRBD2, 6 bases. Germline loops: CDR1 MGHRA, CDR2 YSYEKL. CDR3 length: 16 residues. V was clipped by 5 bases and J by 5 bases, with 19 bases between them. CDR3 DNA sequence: TGCGCCAGCAGCTTTAACTCCGGGACTTCTAACAATGAGCAGTTCTTC. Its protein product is CASSFNSGTSNNEQFF.

The CDR3 region is CASSPLSGGTTGELFF. The CDR3 DNA follows: TGTGCCAGCAGTCCCTTAAGCGGGGGGACGACCGGGGAGCTGTTTTTT. The rearrangement joins TRBV6-6 to TRBJ2-2; TRBD2 aligns across 9 bases. The germline gives CDR1 MNHNY, CDR2 SVGAGI (reference sequence). The CDR3 totals 16 residues. With V trimmed by 5 bases and J by 5 bases, 9 bases remained unmatched.

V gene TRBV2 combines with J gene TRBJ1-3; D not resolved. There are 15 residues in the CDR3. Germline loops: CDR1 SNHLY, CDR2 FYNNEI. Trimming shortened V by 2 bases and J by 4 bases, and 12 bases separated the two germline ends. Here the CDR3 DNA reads TGTGCCAGCAGTGAATTGGGTGCCAGAGGAAACACCATATATTTT. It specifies CASSELGARGNTIYF.

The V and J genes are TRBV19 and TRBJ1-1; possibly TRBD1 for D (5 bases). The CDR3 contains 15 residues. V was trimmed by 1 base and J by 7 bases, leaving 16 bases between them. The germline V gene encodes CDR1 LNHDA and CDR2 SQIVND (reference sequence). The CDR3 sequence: CASSIGQRDEVEAFF. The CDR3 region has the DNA TGTGCCAGTAGTATAGGACAACGGGACGAGGTTGAAGCTTTCTTT.

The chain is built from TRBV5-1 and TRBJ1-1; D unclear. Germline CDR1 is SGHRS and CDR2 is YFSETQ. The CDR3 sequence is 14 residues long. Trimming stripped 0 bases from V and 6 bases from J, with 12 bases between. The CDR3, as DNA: TGCGCCAGCAGCTTGGCGGAGGGTCGCGCTGAAGCTTTCTTT. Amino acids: CASSLAEGRAEAFF.

This chain's CDR3 is CASSLSSGVTDTQYF. The CDR3 DNA reads TGTGCCAGCAGCCTATCTAGCGGGGTGACAGATACGCAGTATTTT. The chain is built from TRBV3-1 (or the pseudogene TRBV3-2) and TRBJ2-3, with 9 bases lining up with TRBD2. V shed 4 bases and J 3 bases; nucleotides not matched to a gene: 5. The CDR3 length is 15 residues. Germline loops: CDR1 LGHDT, CDR2 YNNKEL (reference sequence).

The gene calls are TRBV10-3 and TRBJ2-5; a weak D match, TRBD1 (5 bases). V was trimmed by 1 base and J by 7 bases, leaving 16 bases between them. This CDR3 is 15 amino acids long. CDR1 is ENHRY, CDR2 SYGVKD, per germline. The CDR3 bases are TGTGCCATCAGTGAGTTGGACATACCTGGCGGGACCCAGTACTTC. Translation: CAISELDIPGGTQYF.

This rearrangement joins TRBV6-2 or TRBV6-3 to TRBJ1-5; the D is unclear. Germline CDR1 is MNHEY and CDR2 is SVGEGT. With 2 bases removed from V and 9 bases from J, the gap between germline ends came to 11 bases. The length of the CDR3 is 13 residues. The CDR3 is CASSYTGTSPQHF. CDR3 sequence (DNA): TGTGCCAGCAGTTACACGGGAACTTCGCCCCAGCATTTT.